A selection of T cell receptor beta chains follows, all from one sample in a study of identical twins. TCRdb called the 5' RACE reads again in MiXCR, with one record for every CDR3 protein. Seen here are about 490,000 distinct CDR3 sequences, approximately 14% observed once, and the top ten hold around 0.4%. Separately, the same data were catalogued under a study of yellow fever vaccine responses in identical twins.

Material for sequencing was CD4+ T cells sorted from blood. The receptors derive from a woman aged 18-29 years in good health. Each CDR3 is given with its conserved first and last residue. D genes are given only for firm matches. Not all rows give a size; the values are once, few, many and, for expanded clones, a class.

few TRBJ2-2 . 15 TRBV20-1 TGCAGTGCCGATGACTCCGCCCTAAACACCGGGGAGCTGTTTTTT CSADDSALNTGELFF
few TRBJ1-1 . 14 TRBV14 TGTGCCAGCAGCCTCTGGGGAGGGCTGGCTGAAGCTTTCTTT CASSLWGGLAEAFF
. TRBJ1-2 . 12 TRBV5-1 TGCGCCAGCAGCTTGGGGGAGTCCGGCTACACCTTC CASSLGESGYTF
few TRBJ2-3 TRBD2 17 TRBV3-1 TGTGCCAGCAGCCTAGCGGCTAGCGGATACCTCACAGATACGCAGTATTTT CASSLAASGYLTDTQYF
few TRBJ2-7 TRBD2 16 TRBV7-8 TGTGCCAGCAGCTTAGCGACGGGACTAGCGGGAGGCGAGCAGTACTTC CASSLATGLAGGEQYF
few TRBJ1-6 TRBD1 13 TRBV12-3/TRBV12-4 TGTGCCACCTCGGACAGGGTCGGTTCACCCCTCCACTTT CATSDRVGSPLHF
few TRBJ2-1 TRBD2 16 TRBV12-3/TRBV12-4 TGTGCCAGCAGTCCGACTAGCGGGAGGTCCTACAATGAGCAGTTCTTC CASSPTSGRSYNEQFF
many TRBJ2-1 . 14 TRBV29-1 TGCAGCGTTGGGGTGGGGGGCTCCTACAATGAGCAGTTCTTC CSVGVGGSYNEQFF
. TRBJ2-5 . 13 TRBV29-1 TGCAGCGTGGAGGGACACAGAAAAGAGACCCAGTACTTC CSVEGHRKETQYF
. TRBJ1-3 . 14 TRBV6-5 TGTGCCAGCAGTTACTCGAACTCTGGAAACACCATATATTTT CASSYSNSGNTIYF
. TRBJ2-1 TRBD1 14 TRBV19 TGTGCCAGTAGTCCTCGGGACAGGGGGCAAGGCCAGTTCTTC CASSPRDRGQGQFF
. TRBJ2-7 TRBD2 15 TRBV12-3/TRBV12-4 TGTGCCAGCAGTTTTGGGCGGGAGTCCGCCTACGAGCAGTACTTC CASSFGRESAYEQYF
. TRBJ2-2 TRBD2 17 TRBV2 TGTGCCAGCGGGACACTGGGACTAGCGGGACCCACGCGTGAGCTGTTTTTT CASGTLGLAGPTRELFF
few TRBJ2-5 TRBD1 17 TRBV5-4 TGTGCCAGCAGCCGTATAATAGGGACAGCCTACCAAGAGACCCAGTACTTC CASSRIIGTAYQETQYF
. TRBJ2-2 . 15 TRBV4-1 TGCGCCAGCAGCCAAATCGCGACGCGTTTCGGGGAGCTGTTTTTT CASSQIATRFGELFF
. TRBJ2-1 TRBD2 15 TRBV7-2 TGTGCCAGCAGCTTACTAACTAGCGGGAAAAATGAGCAGTTCTTC CASSLLTSGKNEQFF
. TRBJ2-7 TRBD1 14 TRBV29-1 TGCAGCGTAGAAGTCACAGGGGGCTCCTACGAGCAGTACTTC CSVEVTGGSYEQYF
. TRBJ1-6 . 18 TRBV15 TGTGCCACCAGCAGAGCAGGCCACCGGGGCTCCTATAATTCACCCCTCCACTTT CATSRAGHRGSYNSPLHF
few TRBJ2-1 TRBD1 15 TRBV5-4 TGTGCCAGCAGCTCCGAGGGACAGAAATACAATGAGCAGTTCTTC CASSSEGQKYNEQFF
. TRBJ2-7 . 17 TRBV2 TGTGCCAGCAGTGAATTCGGACAATTCTACGGTTCTTACGAGCAGTACTTC CASSEFGQFYGSYEQYF
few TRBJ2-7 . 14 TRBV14 TGTGCCAGCAGCCAAAGGACAGCGGGCAGAGAGCAGTACTTC CASSQRTAGREQYF
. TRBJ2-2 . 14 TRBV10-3 TGTGCCATCAGTTCAGGGGGAGGCACCGGGGAGCTGTTTTTT CAISSGGGTGELFF
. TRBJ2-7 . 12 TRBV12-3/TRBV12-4 TGTGCCAGCAGTTTGAAGAAACACGAGCAGTACTTC CASSLKKHEQYF
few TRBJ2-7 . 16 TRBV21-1 TGTGCCAGCAGCAAAGCGCTTTCTAAGGGCGGCGACGAGCAGTACTTC CASSKALSKGGDEQYF
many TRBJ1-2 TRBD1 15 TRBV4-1 TGCGCCAGCAGCCCAGGACAGGGACCTAACTATGGCTACACCTTC CASSPGQGPNYGYTF
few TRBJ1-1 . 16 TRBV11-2 TGTGCCAGCAGCTTAGATTTGGCAAACTCTAACACTGAAGCTTTCTTT CASSLDLANSNTEAFF
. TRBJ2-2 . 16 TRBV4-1 TGCGCCAGCAGCCCACAACGGCGGGCCAACACCGGGGAGCTGTTTTTT CASSPQRRANTGELFF
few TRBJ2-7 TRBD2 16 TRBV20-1 TGCAGTGCTAGAGAATTTGGCGGGAGTCCCCTCTACGAGCAGTACTTC CSAREFGGSPLYEQYF
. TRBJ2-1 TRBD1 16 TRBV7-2 TGTGCCAGCAGAAAAAGGGGACAGGGCTCCTACAATGAGCAGTTCTTC CASRKRGQGSYNEQFF
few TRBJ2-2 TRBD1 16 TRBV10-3 TGTGCCTCCACCGGGGGACAGGGACCTAGAGCCGGGGAGCTGTTTTTT CASTGGQGPRAGELFF
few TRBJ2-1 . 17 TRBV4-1 TGCGCCAGCAGCCAAGCAGAGGGACATCGCTCCTACAATGAGCAGTTCTTC CASSQAEGHRSYNEQFF
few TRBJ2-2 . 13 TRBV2 TGTGCCAGCAACACAGAACACACCGGGGAGCTGTTTTTT CASNTEHTGELFF
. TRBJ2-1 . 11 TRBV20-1 TGCAGTGCTTACAGGTGGAATGAGCAGTTCTTC CSAYRWNEQFF
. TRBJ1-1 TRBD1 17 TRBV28 TGTGCCAGCACCCCGGTCGGGACAGGGAGGGGAAACACTGAAGCTTTCTTT CASTPVGTGRGNTEAFF
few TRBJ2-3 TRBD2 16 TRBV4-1 TGCGCCAGCAGCATTGGGACTAGCGGGAACACAGATACGCAGTATTTT CASSIGTSGNTDTQYF
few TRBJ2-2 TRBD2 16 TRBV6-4 TGTGCCAGCAGGGGGACTAGCGGGAAGAACACCGGGGAGCTGTTTTTT CASRGTSGKNTGELFF
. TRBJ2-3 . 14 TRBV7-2 TGTGCCAGCAGCTTTCTACTAGCAACAGATACGCAGTATTTT CASSFLLATDTQYF
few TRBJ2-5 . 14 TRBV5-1 TGCGCCAGCAGGGAAGTCAGCGGCGGGAAGACCCAGTACTTC CASREVSGGKTQYF
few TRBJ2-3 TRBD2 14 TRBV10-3 TGTGCCATCAGTGATAGCGGGGGTGCAGATACGCAGTATTTT CAISDSGGADTQYF